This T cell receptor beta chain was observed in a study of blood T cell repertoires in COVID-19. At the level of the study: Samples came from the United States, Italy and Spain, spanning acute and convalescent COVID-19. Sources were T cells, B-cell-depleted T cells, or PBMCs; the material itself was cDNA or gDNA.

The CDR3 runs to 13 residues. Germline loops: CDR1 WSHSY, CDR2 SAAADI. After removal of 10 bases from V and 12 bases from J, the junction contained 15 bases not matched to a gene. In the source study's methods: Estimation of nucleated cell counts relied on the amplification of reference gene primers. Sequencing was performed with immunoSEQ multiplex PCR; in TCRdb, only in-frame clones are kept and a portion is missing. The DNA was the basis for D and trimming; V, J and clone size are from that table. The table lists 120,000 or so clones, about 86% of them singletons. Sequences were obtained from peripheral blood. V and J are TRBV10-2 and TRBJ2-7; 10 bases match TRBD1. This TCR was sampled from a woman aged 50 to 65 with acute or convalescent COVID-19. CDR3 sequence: CAISGTGAPGVYF. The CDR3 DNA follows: TGCGCCATTTCCGGGACAGGGGCCCCCGGGGTGTACTTC.